The entry below gives a single T cell receptor (beta chain) sequence along with its context. Methods used by the authors: The assay estimated nucleated cells by amplifying reference gene primers. TCRdb's copy holds only in-frame clones and misses some; the assay was immunoSEQ multiplex PCR. V, J and clone size are taken as reported in that table, and D and trimming were inferred from the DNA itself. The repertoire holds nearly 200,000 clones, with approximately 83% as singletons. Germline V gives CDR1 MGHRA, CDR2 YSYEKL. J gave up 3 bases and V 1 base, and 5 bases lay outside the gene matches. This CDR3 has 17 residues. The record originates from a study of blood T cell repertoires in COVID-19. Study in general: Sites in the United States, Italy and Spain provided acute and convalescent COVID-19 samples.

Residents of about two dozen US areas, aged roughly 18 to 89 years, made up the participants. Participant-given clinical history determined each cohort assignment. The sequenced sample was PBMCs or T cells enriched from blood (not recorded which). The rearrangement links TRBV4-1 to TRBJ2-3, with 12 bases aligning to TRBD2. This receptor was identified in a man aged 40-49 years who had recovered from COVID-19. Here the CDR3 reads CASSQGSTSGGTDTQYF. CDR3 DNA sequence: TGCGCCAGCAGCCAAGGTTCGACTAGCGGGGGAACAGATACGCAGTATTTT.